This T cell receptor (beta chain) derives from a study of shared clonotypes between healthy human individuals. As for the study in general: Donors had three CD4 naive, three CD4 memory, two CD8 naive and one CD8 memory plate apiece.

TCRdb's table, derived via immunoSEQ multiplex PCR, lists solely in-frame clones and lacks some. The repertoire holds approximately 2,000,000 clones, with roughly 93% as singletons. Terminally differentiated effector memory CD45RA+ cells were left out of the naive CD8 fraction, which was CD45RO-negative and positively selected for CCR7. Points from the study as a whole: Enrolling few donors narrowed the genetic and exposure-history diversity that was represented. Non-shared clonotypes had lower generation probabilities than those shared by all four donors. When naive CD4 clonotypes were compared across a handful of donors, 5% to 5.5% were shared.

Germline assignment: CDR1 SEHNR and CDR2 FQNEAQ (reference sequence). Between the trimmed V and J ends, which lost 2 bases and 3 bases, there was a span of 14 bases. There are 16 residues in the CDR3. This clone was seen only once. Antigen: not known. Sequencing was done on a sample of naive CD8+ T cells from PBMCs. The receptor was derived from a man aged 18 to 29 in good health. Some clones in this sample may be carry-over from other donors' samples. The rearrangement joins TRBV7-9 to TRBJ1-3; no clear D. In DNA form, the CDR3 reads TGTGCCAGCAGCTTATATCTCGGGAGCTTTGGAAACACCATATATTTT. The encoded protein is CASSLYLGSFGNTIYF.